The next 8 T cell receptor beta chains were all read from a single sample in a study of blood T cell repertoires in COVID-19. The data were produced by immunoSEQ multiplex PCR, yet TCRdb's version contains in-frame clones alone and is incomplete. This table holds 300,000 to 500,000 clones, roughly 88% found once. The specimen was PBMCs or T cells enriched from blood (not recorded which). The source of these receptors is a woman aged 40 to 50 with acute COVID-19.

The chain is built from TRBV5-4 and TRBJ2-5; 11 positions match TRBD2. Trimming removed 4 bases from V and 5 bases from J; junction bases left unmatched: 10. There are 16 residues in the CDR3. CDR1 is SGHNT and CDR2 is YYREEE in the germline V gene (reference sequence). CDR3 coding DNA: TGTGCCAGCAGCCCCCCGACTAGCGGGGCGGGGGAGACCCAGTACTTC. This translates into CASSPPTSGAGETQYF.

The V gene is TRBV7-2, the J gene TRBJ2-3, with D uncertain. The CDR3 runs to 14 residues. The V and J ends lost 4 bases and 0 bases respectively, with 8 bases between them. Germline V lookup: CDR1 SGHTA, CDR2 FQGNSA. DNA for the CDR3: TGTGCCAGCAGCTCGATGACTAGCACAGATACGCAGTATTTT. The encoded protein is CASSSMTSTDTQYF.

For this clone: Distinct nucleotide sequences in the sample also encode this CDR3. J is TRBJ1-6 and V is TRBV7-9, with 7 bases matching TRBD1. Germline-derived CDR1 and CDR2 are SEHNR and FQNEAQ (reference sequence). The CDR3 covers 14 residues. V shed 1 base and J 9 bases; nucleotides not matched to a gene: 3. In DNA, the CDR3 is TGTGCCAGCAGCTTAGGACAGGGCGGTTCACCCCTCCACTTT. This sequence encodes CASSLGQGGSPLHF.

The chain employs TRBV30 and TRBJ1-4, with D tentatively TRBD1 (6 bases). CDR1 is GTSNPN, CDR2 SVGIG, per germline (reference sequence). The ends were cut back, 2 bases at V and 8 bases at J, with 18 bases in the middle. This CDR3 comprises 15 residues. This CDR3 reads CAWSSGSQGIEKLFF. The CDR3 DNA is TGTGCCTGGAGTTCAGGGTCCCAGGGGATAGAAAAACTGTTTTTT. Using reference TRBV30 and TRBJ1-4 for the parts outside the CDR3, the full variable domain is SQTIHQWPATLVQPVGSPLSLECTVEGTSNPNLYWYRQAAGRGLQLLFYSVGIGQISSEVPQNLSASRPQDRQFILSSKKLLLSDSGFYLCAWSSGSQGIEKLFFGSGTQLSVL.

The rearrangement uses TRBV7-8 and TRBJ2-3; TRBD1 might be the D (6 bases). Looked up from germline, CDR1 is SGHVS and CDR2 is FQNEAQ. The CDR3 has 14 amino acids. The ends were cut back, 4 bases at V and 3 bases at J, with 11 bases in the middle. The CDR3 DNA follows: TGTGCCAGCAGCTGGGACACTGGAACAGATACGCAGTATTTT. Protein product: CASSWDTGTDTQYF.

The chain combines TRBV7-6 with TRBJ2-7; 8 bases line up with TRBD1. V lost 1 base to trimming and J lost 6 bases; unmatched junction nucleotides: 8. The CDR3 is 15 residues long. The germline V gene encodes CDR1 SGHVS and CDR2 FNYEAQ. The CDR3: CASSLDPGTGSEQYF. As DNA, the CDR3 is TGTGCCAGCAGCTTAGACCCCGGGACAGGAAGCGAGCAGTACTTC.

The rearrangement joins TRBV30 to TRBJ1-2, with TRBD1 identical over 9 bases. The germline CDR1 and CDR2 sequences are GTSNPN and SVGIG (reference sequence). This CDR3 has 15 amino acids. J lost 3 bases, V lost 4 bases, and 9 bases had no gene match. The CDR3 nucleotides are TGTGCCTGGACCTTCGGGACAGGGCCCCACTATGGCTACACCTTC. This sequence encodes CAWTFGTGPHYGYTF.

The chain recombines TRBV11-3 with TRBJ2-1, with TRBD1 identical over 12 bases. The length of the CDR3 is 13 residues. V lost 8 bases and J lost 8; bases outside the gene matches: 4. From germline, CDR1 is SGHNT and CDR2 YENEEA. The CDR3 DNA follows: TGTGCCAGCCGGGGACAGGGGGCCCATGAGCAGTTCTTC. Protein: CASRGQGAHEQFF.